Included here is one TCR beta chain sequence, with context. The antigen is undetermined. UMI-tagged TRB cDNA libraries were built via 5' RACE. TCRdb reprocessed the 5' RACE reads, keeping one entry per CDR3 protein, no DNA. This table lists 150,000 to 180,000 distinct CDR3 sequences. These data come from a study of CXCR3-negative and CXCR3-positive naive CD8 T cells. Germline CDR1 reads SGHRS; CDR2 reads YFSETQ. This CDR3 is built from 16 residues. At about 310,000 cells each, triplicate sorts were carried out for each CD8+ T cell subset. Naive CD8+ T cells displayed a CD45RO-CCR7+CD27+CD95- phenotype. Study outcomes and limitations: TCR strength was inferred from TRB CDR3 properties, while surface CD5 was comparable between naive subsets. TRB CDR3 hydrophobicity was greater in CXCR3-positive naive cells than in CXCR3-negative naive cells. Comparably high diversity marked both naive subsets, whereas memory CD8+ cells had much lower diversity.

This chain connects TRBV5-1 to TRBJ2-1; the TCRdb D gene call, TRBD2, has no DNA to confirm it. The receptor was derived from a human donor in good health. Some clones in this sample may be carry-over from other donors' samples. Input material: naive CXCR3+ CD8+ T cells from blood. Subset described: CD45RO-CCR7+CD27+CD95- naive CD8+ T cells expressing CXCR3 (TNR3+). CDR3 in amino acids: CASSLLAGGRIDEQFF.